This T cell receptor (beta chain) derives from a study of beta chain features in type 1 diabetes. General study findings and limits: TCRB CDR3s from Type 1 diabetes patients were moderately but significantly shorter in all four CD4+ subsets.

The CDR3 totals 13 residues. Trimming left V 0 bases short and J 4 bases short, with 6 bases between. Germline V CDR1 and CDR2: PRHDT, FYEKMQ (reference sequence). On this clone: No antigen is known for it.

Every bit of the isolated RNA underwent reverse transcription, so sequencing read expressed TCRB transcripts. This table comes from immunoSEQ multiplex PCR, and its TCRdb copy is limited to in-frame clones, with some not included. The table has 110,000 to 150,000 clones, around a tenth seen once. Sample: central memory CD4+ T cells from blood. This chain uses TRBV13 with TRBJ1-2; D uncertain. The receptor comes from a man aged 18 to 29 in good health. In DNA form, the CDR3 reads TGTGCCAGCAGCTTAGGACAGATCTATGGCTACACCTTC. Translated, it gives CASSLGQIYGYTF.